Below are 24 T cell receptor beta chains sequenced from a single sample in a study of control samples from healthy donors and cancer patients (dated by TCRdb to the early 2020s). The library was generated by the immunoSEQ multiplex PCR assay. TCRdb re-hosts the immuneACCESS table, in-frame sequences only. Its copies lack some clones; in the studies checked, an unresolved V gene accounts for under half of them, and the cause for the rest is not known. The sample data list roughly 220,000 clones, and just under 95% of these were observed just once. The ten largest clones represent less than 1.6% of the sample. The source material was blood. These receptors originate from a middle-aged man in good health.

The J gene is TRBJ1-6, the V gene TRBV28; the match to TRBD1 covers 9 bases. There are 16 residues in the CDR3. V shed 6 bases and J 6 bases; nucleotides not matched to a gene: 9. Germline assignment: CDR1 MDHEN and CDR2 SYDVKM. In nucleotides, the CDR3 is TGTGCCAGCAGCCTCCCCGGGACAGGGATTAATTCACCCCTCCACTTT. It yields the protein CASSLPGTGINSPLHF.

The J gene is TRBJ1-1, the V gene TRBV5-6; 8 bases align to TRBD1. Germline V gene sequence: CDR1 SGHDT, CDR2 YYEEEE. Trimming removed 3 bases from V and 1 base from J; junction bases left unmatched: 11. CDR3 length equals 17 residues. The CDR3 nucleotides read TGTGCCAGCAGCTGGACAGGGAAAAGGGCAAGGAACACTGAAGCTTTCTTT. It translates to CASSWTGKRARNTEAFF.

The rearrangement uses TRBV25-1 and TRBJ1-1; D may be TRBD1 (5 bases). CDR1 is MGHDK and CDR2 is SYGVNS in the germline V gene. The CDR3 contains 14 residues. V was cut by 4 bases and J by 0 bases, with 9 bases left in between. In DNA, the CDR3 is TGTGCCAGCAGTGGGGGCCAGGTGAACACTGAAGCTTTCTTT. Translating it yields CASSGGQVNTEAFF.

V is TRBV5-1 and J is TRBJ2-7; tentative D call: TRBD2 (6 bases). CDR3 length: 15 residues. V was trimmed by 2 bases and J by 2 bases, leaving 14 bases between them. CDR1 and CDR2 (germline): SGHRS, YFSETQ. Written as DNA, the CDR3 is TGCGCCAGCAGCTTTGGCGGGGTGAGAGCCTACGAGCAGTACTTC. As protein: CASSFGGVRAYEQYF.

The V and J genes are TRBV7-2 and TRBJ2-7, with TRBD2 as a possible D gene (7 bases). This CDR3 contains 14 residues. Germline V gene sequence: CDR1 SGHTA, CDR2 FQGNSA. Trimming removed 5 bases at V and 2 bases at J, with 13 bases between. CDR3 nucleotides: TGTGCCAGCAGCCGCGAGGGGGGGGCCTACGAGCAGTACGTC. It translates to CASSREGGAYEQYV.

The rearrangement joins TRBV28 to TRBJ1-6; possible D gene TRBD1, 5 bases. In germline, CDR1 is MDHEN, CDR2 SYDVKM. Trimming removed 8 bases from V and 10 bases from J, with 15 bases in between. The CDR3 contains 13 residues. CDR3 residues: CASLGRGESPLHF. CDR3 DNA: TGTGCCAGCTTAGGGAGGGGTGAGTCACCCCTCCACTTT.

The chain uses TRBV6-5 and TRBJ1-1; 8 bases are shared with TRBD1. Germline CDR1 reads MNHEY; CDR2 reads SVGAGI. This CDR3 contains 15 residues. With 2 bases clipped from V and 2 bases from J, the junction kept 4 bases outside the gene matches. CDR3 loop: CASSYGGQGNTEAFF. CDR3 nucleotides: TGTGCCAGCAGTTACGGAGGACAGGGTAACACTGAAGCTTTCTTT.

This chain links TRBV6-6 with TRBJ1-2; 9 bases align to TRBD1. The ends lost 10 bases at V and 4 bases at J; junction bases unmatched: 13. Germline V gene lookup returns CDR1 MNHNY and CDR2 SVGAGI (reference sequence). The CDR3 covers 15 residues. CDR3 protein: CATFIGQGRLYGYTF. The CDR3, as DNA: TGTGCCACCTTCATTGGACAGGGGCGACTCTATGGCTACACCTTC.

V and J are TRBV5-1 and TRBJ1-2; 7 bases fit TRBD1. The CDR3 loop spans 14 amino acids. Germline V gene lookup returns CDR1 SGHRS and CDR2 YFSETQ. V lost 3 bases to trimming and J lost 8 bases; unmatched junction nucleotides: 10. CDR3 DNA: TGCGCCAGCAGCTGGGAAGGACAGGCTGGCGGCTACACCTTC. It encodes CASSWEGQAGGYTF.

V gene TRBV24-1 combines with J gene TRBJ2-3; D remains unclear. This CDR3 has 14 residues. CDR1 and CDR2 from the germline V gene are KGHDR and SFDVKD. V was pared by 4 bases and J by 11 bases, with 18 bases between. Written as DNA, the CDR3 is TGTGCCACCAGTGACTTAGACCAAGGTACTGAGCAGTATTTT. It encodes CATSDLDQGTEQYF.

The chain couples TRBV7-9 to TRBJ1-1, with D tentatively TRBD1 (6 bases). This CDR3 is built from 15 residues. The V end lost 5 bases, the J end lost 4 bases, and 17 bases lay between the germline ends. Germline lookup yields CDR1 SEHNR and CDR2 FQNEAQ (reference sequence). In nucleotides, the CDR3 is TGTGCCAGCAGCGCTACAGGGTTGTTTGGCACTGAAGCTTTCTTT. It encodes CASSATGLFGTEAFF.

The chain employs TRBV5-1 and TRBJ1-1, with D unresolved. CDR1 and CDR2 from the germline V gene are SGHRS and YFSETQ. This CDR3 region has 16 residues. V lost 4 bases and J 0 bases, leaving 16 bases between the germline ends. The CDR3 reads CASSLGLTTLNTEAFF. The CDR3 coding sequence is TGCGCCAGCAGCCTCGGACTGACAACCCTGAACACTGAAGCTTTCTTT.

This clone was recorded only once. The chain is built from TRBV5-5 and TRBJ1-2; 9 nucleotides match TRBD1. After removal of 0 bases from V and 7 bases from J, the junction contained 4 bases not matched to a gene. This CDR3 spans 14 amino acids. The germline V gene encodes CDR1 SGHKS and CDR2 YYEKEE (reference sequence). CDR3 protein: CASSLVGTGIGYTF. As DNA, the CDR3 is TGTGCCAGCAGCTTGGTGGGGACAGGGATTGGCTACACCTTC.

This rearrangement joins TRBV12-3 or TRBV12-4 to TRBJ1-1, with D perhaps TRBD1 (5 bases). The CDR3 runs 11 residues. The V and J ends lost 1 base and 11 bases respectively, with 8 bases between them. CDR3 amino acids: CASSLGGRAFF. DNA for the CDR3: TGTGCCAGCAGTTTAGGGGGCCGTGCTTTCTTT.

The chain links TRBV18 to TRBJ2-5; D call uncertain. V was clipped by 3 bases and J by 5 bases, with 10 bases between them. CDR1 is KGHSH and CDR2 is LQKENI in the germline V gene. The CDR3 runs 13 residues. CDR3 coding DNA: TGTGCCAGCTCACCTGTGGGGTCTGAGACCCAGTACTTC. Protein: CASSPVGSETQYF.

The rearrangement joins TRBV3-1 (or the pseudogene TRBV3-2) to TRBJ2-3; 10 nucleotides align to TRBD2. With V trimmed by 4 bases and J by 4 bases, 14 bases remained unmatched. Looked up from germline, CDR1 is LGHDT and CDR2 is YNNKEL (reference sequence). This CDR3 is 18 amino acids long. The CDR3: CASSPEVAGGIVADTQYF. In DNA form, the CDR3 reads TGTGCCAGCAGCCCTGAGGTAGCGGGGGGTATAGTCGCAGATACGCAGTATTTT.

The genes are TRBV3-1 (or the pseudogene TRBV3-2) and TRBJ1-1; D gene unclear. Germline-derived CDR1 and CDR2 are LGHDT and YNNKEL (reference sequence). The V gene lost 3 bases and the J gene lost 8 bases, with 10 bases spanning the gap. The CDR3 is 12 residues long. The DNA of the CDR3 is TGTGCCAGCAGCCACGGTGCGGGGGAAGCTTTCTTT. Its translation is CASSHGAGEAFF.

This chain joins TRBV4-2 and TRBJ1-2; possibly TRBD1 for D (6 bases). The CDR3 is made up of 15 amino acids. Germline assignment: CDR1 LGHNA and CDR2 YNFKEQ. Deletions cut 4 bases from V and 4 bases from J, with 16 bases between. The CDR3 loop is CASSPSKTGTYGYTF. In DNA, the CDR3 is TGTGCCAGCAGCCCCAGTAAAACAGGGACCTATGGCTACACCTTC.

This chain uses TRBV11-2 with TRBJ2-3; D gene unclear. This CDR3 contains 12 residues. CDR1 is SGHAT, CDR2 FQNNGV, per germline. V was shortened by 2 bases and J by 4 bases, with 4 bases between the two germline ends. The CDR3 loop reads CASSLMADTQYF. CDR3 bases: TGTGCCAGCAGCTTAATGGCAGATACGCAGTATTTT.

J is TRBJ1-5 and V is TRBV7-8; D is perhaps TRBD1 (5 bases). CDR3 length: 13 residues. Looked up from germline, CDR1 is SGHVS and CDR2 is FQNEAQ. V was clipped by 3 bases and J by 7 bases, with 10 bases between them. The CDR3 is CASSFRGDQPQHF. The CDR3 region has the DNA TGTGCCAGCAGCTTTCGGGGGGACCAGCCCCAGCATTTT. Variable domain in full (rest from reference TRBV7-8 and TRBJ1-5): GAGVSQSPRYKVAKRGQDVALRCDPISGHVSLFWYQQALGQGPEFLTYFQNEAQLDKSGLPSDRFFAERPEGSVSTLKIQRTQQEDSAVYLCASSFRGDQPQHFGDGTRLSIL.

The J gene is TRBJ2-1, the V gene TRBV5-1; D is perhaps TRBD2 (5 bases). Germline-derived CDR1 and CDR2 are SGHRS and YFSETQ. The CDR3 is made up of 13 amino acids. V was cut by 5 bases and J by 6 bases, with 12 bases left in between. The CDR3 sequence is CASSAGPGNEQFF. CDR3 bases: TGCGCCAGCAGTGCGGGTCCCGGCAATGAGCAGTTCTTC. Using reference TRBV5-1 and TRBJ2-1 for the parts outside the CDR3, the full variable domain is KAGVTQTPRYLIKTRGQQVTLSCSPISGHRSVSWYQQTPGQGLQFLFEYFSETQRNKGNFPGRFSGRQFSNSRSEMNVSTLELGDSALYLCASSAGPGNEQFFGPGTRLTVL.

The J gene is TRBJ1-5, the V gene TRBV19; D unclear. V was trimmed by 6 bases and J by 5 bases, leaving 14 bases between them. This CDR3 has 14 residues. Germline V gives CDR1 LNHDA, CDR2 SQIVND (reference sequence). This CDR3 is CASSPSGGYQPQHF. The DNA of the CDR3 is TGTGCCAGTAGCCCCTCGGGCGGCTATCAGCCCCAGCATTTT.

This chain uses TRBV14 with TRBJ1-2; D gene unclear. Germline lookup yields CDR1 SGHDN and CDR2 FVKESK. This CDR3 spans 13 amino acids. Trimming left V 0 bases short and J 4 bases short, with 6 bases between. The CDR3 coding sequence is TGTGCCAGCAGCCAAGATCTAGCCTATGGCTACACCTTC. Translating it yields CASSQDLAYGYTF.

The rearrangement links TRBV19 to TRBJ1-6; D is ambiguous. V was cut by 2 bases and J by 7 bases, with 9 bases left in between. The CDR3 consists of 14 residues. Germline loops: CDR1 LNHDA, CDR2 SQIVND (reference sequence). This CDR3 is CASSIPWQNSPLHF. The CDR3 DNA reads TGTGCCAGTAGTATACCGTGGCAGAATTCACCCCTCCACTTT. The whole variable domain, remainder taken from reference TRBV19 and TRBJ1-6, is DGGITQSPKYLFRKEGQNVTLSCEQNLNHDAMYWYRQDPGQGLRLIYYSQIVNDFQKGDIAEGYSVSREKKESFPLTVTSAQKNPTAFYLCASSIPWQNSPLHFGNGTRLTVT.